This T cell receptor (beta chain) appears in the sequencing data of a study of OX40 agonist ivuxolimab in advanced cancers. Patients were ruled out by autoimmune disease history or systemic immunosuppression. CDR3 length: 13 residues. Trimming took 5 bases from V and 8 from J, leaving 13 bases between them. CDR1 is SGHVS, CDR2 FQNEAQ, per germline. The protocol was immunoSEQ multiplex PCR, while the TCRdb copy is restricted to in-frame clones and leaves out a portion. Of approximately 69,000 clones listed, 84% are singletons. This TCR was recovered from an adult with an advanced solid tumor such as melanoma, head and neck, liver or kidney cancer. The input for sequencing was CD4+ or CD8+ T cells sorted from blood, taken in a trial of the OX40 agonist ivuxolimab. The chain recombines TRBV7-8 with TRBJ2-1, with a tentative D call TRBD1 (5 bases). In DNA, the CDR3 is TGTGCCAGCAGCGTACAGGCCGTCGATGAGCAGTTCTTC. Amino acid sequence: CASSVQAVDEQFF.